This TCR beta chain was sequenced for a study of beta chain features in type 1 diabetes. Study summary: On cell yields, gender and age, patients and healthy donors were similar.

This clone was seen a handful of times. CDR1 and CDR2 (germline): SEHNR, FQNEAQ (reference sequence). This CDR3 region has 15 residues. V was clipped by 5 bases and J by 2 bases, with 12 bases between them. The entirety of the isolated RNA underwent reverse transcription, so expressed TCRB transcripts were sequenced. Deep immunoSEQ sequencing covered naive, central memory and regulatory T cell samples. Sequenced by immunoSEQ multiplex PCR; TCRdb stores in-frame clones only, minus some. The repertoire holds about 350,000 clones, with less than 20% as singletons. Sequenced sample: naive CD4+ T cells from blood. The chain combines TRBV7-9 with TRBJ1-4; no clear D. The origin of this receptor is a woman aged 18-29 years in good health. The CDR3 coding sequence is TGTGCCAGCAGCATAGGCGGGGTCACTAATGAAAAACTGTTTTTT. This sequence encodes CASSIGGVTNEKLFF.